This entry lists 6 T cell receptor beta chains sequenced from one sample in a study of blood T cell repertoires in COVID-19. This table comes from immunoSEQ multiplex PCR, and its TCRdb copy is limited to in-frame clones, with some not included. The sample records fewer than 400,000 clones, over 70% being singletons. The sample taken for sequencing was PBMCs or T cells enriched from blood (not recorded which). Source of these receptors: a young man who had recovered from COVID-19.

The J gene is TRBJ1-3, the V gene TRBV28; 9 bases are shared with TRBD1. This CDR3 has 16 residues. Looked up from germline, CDR1 is MDHEN and CDR2 is SYDVKM. J was trimmed by 8 bases and V by 1 base; bases with no gene match: 9. The CDR3 loop reads CASSLYPGTGLDTIYF. As DNA, the CDR3 is TGTGCCAGCAGTTTATACCCCGGGACAGGGTTGGACACCATATATTTT.

This chain links TRBV7-9 with TRBJ2-1; 7 bases agree with TRBD1. This CDR3 is 13 amino acids long. The ends lost 4 bases at V and 6 bases at J; junction bases unmatched: 3. Germline V gives CDR1 SEHNR, CDR2 FQNEAQ (reference sequence). CDR3 sequence reads: CASSYNRGNEQFF. The CDR3 nucleotides are TGTGCCAGCAGCTACAACAGGGGCAATGAGCAGTTCTTC.

The rearrangement links TRBV30 to TRBJ1-5; D unresolved. V lost 0 bases, J lost 4 bases, and 7 bases lay in between. CDR1 and CDR2 from the germline V gene are GTSNPN and SVGIG (reference sequence). The CDR3 covers 13 residues. CDR3 bases: TGTGCCTGGAGTGTAGACGGGAATCAGCCCCAGCATTTT. Protein: CAWSVDGNQPQHF.

This clone was detected only a few times. The CDR3 sequence is CASRMPLETSYEQYF. CDR3 DNA sequence: TGTGCCAGCAGGATGCCCCTGGAGACCTCCTACGAGCAGTACTTC. V gene TRBV5-4 combines with J gene TRBJ2-7; no definite D call. The germline V gene has CDR1 SGHNT and CDR2 YYREEE (reference sequence). The CDR3 spans 15 residues. Trimming shortened V by 5 bases and J by 0 bases, and 15 bases separated the two germline ends.

This clone was seen more than once but under ten times. The V call is TRBV24-1, the J call TRBJ2-1; TRBD1 aligns across 7 bases. Germline V gene lookup returns CDR1 KGHDR and CDR2 SFDVKD. The CDR3 totals 15 residues. V shed 2 bases, J shed 5 bases, and the junction held 5 bases outside the gene matches. The CDR3 loop reads CATSDWGQQHNEQFF. CDR3 DNA sequence: TGTGCCACCAGTGATTGGGGACAGCAGCACAATGAGCAGTTCTTC.

The CDR3 protein is CATSRGLGQGVGQPQHF. Here the CDR3 DNA reads TGTGCCACCAGCAGAGGCCTGGGACAGGGAGTTGGGCAGCCCCAGCATTTT. The gene calls are TRBV15 and TRBJ1-5; 9 nucleotides agree with TRBD1. The CDR3 covers 17 residues. Germline V CDR1 and CDR2: LNHNV, YYDKDF (reference sequence). V was clipped by 1 base and J by 7 bases; unmatched bases: 11.